The clone carrying this T cell receptor (beta chain) was recorded many times. The source of the sample is a study of T cells in Graves' hyperthyroidism and ophthalmopathy. The CDR3 covers 14 residues. Unmatched junction bases numbered 4, after V lost 4 bases and J lost 2 bases. Germline CDR1 reads SGHRS; CDR2 reads YFSETQ. Authors of the study amplified TCR beta CDR3 regions from RNA transcripts. First-round RT-PCR with HTBI primers amplified the TCR CDR3 region. TCRdb reprocessed the multiplex PCR reads via MiXCR and lists one record per CDR3 protein. The data hold under 450,000 distinct CDR3 sequences, with roughly 14% observed a single time.

The sequence was obtained from a young man with Graves' hyperthyroidism that later progressed to Graves' ophthalmopathy. V and J are TRBV5-1 and TRBJ2-7; 9 bases line up with TRBD1. Input material: blood. CDR3 protein: CASSRTGAPYEQYF. Written as DNA, the CDR3 is TGCGCCAGCAGCCGGACAGGGGCCCCCTACGAGCAGTACTTC.